This is a list of T cell receptor beta chains from one sample in a study of T cell responses to AZD1222 COVID-19 vaccine. Produced via immunoSEQ multiplex PCR; TCRdb's table is partial and in-frame only. The table has over 100,000 clones, 75% to 90% seen once. The material sequenced was peripheral blood, taken on day 0 of AZD1222 vaccination. The receptors were gathered from an adult in good health. The CDR3 runs from the conserved cysteine through the conserved F or W. A D gene is named only where the DNA matches it firmly. For some rows the clone size is stated as once, few or many, or as a class when expanded; others skip it.

D gene,V gene,clone size,J gene,CDR3 protein,CDR3 DNA
NA,TRBV7-2,NA,TRBJ1-2,CASSPTKTLDYGYTF,TGTGCCAGCAGCCCAACAAAGACATTGGACTATGGCTACACCTTC
NA,TRBV4-3,NA,TRBJ2-7,CASSHAVTQERPYEQYF,TGCGCCAGCAGCCATGCTGTAACACAGGAGAGGCCCTACGAGCAGTACTTC
NA,TRBV30,NA,TRBJ1-5,CAWSAGGDQPQHF,TGTGCCTGGAGTGCGGGGGGAGATCAGCCCCAGCATTTT
TRBD1,TRBV5-6,NA,TRBJ2-2,CASSLLTGEGGELFF,TGTGCCAGCAGCTTGCTGACAGGGGAAGGAGGGGAGCTGTTTTTT
NA,TRBV7-2,NA,TRBJ2-7,CASSLRDLYEQYF,TGTGCCAGCAGCTTAAGGGATTTATACGAGCAGTACTTC
TRBD1,TRBV15,NA,TRBJ1-1,CATSSDGTGFLVRSEAFF,TGTGCCACCAGCAGCGACGGGACAGGGTTTCTTGTTCGGTCTGAAGCTTTCTTT
NA,TRBV7-9,NA,TRBJ1-1,CASSLVVGFWNTEAFF,TGTGCCAGCAGCTTAGTAGTCGGTTTTTGGAACACTGAAGCTTTCTTT
TRBD1,TRBV2,NA,TRBJ1-3,CASSSDRANSGNTIYF,TGTGCCAGCAGTTCTGACAGGGCTAACTCTGGAAACACCATATATTTT
NA,TRBV19,NA,TRBJ1-5,CASSGSAGFGSNQPQHF,TGTGCCAGTAGTGGGTCCGCGGGGTTTGGGAGCAATCAGCCCCAGCATTTT
TRBD1,TRBV7-2,NA,TRBJ1-1,CASSLRYRGAEAFF,TGTGCCAGCAGCCTTCGGTACAGGGGCGCTGAAGCTTTCTTT
NA,TRBV20-1,NA,TRBJ2-2,CSASPYPASAGRGTGELFF,TGCAGTGCTAGTCCTTACCCCGCTAGCGCCGGGAGAGGGACCGGGGAGCTGTTTTTT
TRBD1,TRBV4-2,once,TRBJ2-1,CASSQDRSGGSYNEQFF,TGTGCCAGCAGCCAAGATCGGTCAGGGGGCTCCTACAATGAGCAGTTCTTC
TRBD1,TRBV27,NA,TRBJ1-2,CASSPGQGDGYTF,TGTGCCAGCAGTCCGGGACAGGGAGATGGCTACACCTTC
NA,TRBV6-6,NA,TRBJ1-6,CASSYSENSPLHF,TGTGCCAGCAGTTACTCGGAGAATTCACCCCTCCACTTT
TRBD1,TRBV18,NA,TRBJ1-4,CASSPGTVNEKLFF,TGTGCCAGCTCACCCGGGACAGTTAATGAAAAACTGTTTTTT
TRBD1,TRBV6-5,NA,TRBJ1-4,CASSYQAPGGGEKLFF,TGTGCCAGCAGTTATCAGGCTCCAGGGGGCGGTGAAAAACTGTTTTTT
TRBD2,TRBV28,NA,TRBJ2-1,CASSRIAGARYNEQFF,TGTGCCAGCAGTCGGATAGCGGGGGCTAGGTACAATGAGCAGTTCTTC
NA,TRBV6-2/TRBV6-3,few,TRBJ2-2,CASSYPRDGNTGELFF,TGTGCCAGCAGTTACCCACGAGACGGGAACACCGGGGAGCTGTTTTTT
NA,TRBV28,few,TRBJ1-2,CASSFLHGTGYTF,TGTGCCAGCAGTTTTTTACATGGCACCGGCTACACCTTC
NA,TRBV29-1,NA,TRBJ2-7,CSVLRLGGYEQYF,TGCAGCGTTTTGCGGCTAGGGGGCTACGAGCAGTACTTC
NA,TRBV28,NA,TRBJ1-2,CASSLFPQINYGYTF,TGTGCCAGCAGTTTATTCCCCCAGATTAACTATGGCTACACCTTC
TRBD1,TRBV9,NA,TRBJ1-2,CASSVGTGSNYGYTF,TGTGCCAGCAGCGTAGGGACAGGGAGTAACTATGGCTACACCTTC
NA,TRBV5-5,NA,TRBJ2-2,CASRPRPTGELFF,TGTGCCAGCAGACCCCGACCCACCGGGGAGCTGTTTTTT
NA,TRBV21-1,once,TRBJ1-1,CASSKSGRETVVAMNTEAFF,TGTGCCAGCAGCAAGAGCGGCAGGGAGACGGTGGTCGCAATGAACACTGAAGCTTTCTTT
TRBD1,TRBV2,NA,TRBJ1-4,CASSFQGARKKLFF,TGTGCCAGCAGTTTTCAGGGGGCCAGGAAAAAACTGTTTTTT
TRBD1,TRBV28,NA,TRBJ1-5,CASSFQGVDDQPQHF,TGTGCCAGCAGTTTCCAGGGGGTTGACGATCAGCCCCAGCATTTT
NA,TRBV7-2,once,TRBJ2-2,CASSFNSPGTGELFF,TGTGCCAGCAGCTTTAATTCCCCTGGCACCGGGGAGCTGTTTTTT
NA,TRBV2,NA,TRBJ1-5,CASSRWRSAVQPQHF,TGTGCCAGCAGTCGGTGGAGGAGCGCGGTTCAGCCCCAGCATTTT
TRBD1,TRBV28,NA,TRBJ1-6,CASSANRGRPPLHF,TGTGCCAGCAGTGCAAACAGGGGGCGGCCACCCCTCCACTTT
NA,TRBV4-2,few,TRBJ2-7,CASSQGATISYEQYF,TGTGCCAGCAGCCAAGGAGCGACCATCTCCTACGAGCAGTACTTC
NA,TRBV6-5,NA,TRBJ2-7,CASDSTGFYSYEQYF,TGTGCCAGCGATTCTACAGGGTTTTACTCCTACGAGCAGTACTTC
NA,TRBV11-2,NA,TRBJ2-3,CASSPRGFSTDTQYF,TGTGCCAGCAGCCCCCGCGGGTTTAGCACAGATACGCAGTATTTT
NA,TRBV12-3/TRBV12-4,NA,TRBJ1-2,CASSLARDYGYTF,TGTGCCAGCAGTTTAGCGAGAGACTATGGCTACACCTTC
TRBD1,TRBV18,NA,TRBJ2-7,CASSPQPKGALGEQYF,TGTGCCAGCTCACCACAACCCAAGGGGGCTCTCGGCGAGCAGTACTTC
NA,TRBV4-2,NA,TRBJ2-5,CASSQQGGGETQYF,TGTGCCAGCAGCCAACAGGGGGGGGGAGAGACCCAGTACTTC
TRBD2,TRBV5-1,NA,TRBJ2-7,CASSFATSGPTYEQYF,TGCGCCAGCAGCTTTGCGACTAGCGGGCCGACCTACGAGCAGTACTTC
NA,TRBV5-1,NA,TRBJ2-1,CASSLTGYNEQFF,TGCGCCAGCAGCTTGACTGGCTACAATGAGCAGTTCTTC
NA,TRBV5-4,NA,TRBJ2-3,CASSLDRSTDTQYF,TGTGCCAGCAGCTTGGACAGGAGCACAGATACGCAGTATTTT
NA,TRBV7-8,NA,TRBJ1-3,CASSLAGRTGNTIYF,TGTGCCAGCAGCTTAGCAGGCCGGACTGGAAACACCATATATTTT
NA,TRBV4-3,NA,TRBJ1-5,CASSQVRGGFSNQPQHF,TGCGCCAGCAGCCAAGTCCGAGGAGGTTTCAGCAATCAGCCCCAGCATTTT
NA,TRBV5-4,NA,TRBJ2-2,CASSRSSLATTGELFF,TGTGCCAGCAGCCGGTCGTCGCTAGCGACAACCGGGGAGCTGTTTTTT
NA,TRBV11-2,NA,TRBJ1-5,CASSPNMGSSNQPQHF,TGTGCCAGCAGCCCAAATATGGGAAGTAGCAATCAGCCCCAGCATTTT
NA,TRBV3-1/TRBV3-2,once,TRBJ2-5,CASSQDRRSRETQYF,TGTGCCAGCAGCCAAGACAGAAGAAGTAGGGAGACCCAGTACTTC
NA,TRBV20-1,NA,TRBJ2-2,CSASIPSTGELFF,TGCAGTGCTAGTATCCCCTCCACCGGGGAGCTGTTTTTT
TRBD2,TRBV28,NA,TRBJ2-1,CASNPASGSNEQFF,TGTGCCAGCAATCCTGCTAGCGGGAGCAATGAGCAGTTCTTC
NA,TRBV7-8,NA,TRBJ1-5,CASSLAGGHRQPQHF,TGTGCCAGCAGCTTAGCAGGTGGGCATCGACAGCCCCAGCATTTT
TRBD2,TRBV9,NA,TRBJ2-3,CASSVALLAEQYF,TGTGCCAGCAGCGTAGCTTTGCTAGCGGAGCAGTATTTT
NA,TRBV7-2,once,TRBJ2-2,CASSLTLAGELFF,TGTGCCAGCAGCTTAACCTTGGCCGGGGAGCTGTTTTTT
NA,TRBV6-5,NA,TRBJ1-1,CASRSSGNTEAFF,TGTGCCAGCAGATCATCAGGGAACACTGAAGCTTTCTTT
NA,TRBV28,NA,TRBJ2-2,CASSFGPGRPQNTGELFF,TGTGCCAGCAGTTTTGGGCCGGGCAGGCCCCAAAACACCGGGGAGCTGTTTTTT
NA,TRBV28,NA,TRBJ1-4,CASSGVGRGRKANEKLFF,TGTGCCAGCAGTGGGGTTGGACGGGGACGCAAGGCTAATGAAAAACTGTTTTTT
NA,TRBV11-2,NA,TRBJ1-1,CASSYRFETEAFF,TGTGCCAGCAGCTATCGGTTTGAGACTGAAGCTTTCTTT
TRBD1,TRBV7-6,NA,TRBJ2-3,CASSFSPDRPDTQYF,TGTGCCAGCAGCTTTAGCCCGGACAGGCCAGATACGCAGTATTTT
NA,TRBV9,NA,TRBJ2-2,CASSSAVRTANTGELFF,TGTGCCAGCAGCTCCGCGGTCCGGACAGCGAACACCGGGGAGCTGTTTTTT
NA,TRBV2,NA,TRBJ1-3,CASSERGVLLVVSGNTIYF,TGTGCCAGCAGTGAGAGGGGGGTGCTTCTGGTTGTCTCTGGAAACACCATATATTTT
NA,TRBV5-1,NA,TRBJ2-2,CASSLVGQPTYLPNTGELFF,TGCGCCAGCAGCTTGGTAGGACAGCCAACCTACCTGCCGAACACCGGGGAGCTGTTTTTT